A selection of T cell receptor beta chains follows, all from one sample in a study of blood T cell repertoires in COVID-19. Repertoires were generated with immunoSEQ multiplex PCR, while TCRdb's copy carries only in-frame clones and drops some. The repertoire has about 150,000 clones, about 85% of them found once; the top ten carry less than 10%. The sample comprised peripheral blood. The receptors shown here come from a woman aged 60 to 75 with COVID-19, enrolled during active disease. CDR3s include the opening cysteine and the closing phenylalanine or tryptophan. Fields, in order: J gene, clone size, V gene, D gene, CDR3 DNA, CDR3 protein. D genes are given only for firm matches. Size values are once, few and many counts, or a class for expanded clones, and some rows have none.

TRBJ1-5	few	TRBV29-1	TRBD1	TGCAGCGCACTGACAGGGATGGACCTCAGCCAGCCCCAGCATTTT	CSALTGMDLSQPQHF
TRBJ2-1	-	TRBV5-1	-	TGCGCCAGCAGCTTGGAACTTTTAGGGGTTAATGAGCAGTTCTTC	CASSLELLGVNEQFF
TRBJ1-5	-	TRBV19	-	TGTGCCAGTAGTGTACAACAGGGTGTAAGGCAGCCCCAGCATTTT	CASSVQQGVRQPQHF
TRBJ1-1	-	TRBV6-4	-	TGTGCCAGCAGTGACTCGACCGGAGGGAACACTGAAGCTTTCTTT	CASSDSTGGNTEAFF
TRBJ1-1	-	TRBV5-1	TRBD1	TGCGCCAGCAGCCTTAAGACAGGGGAGTTTCCCACTGAAGCTTTCTTT	CASSLKTGEFPTEAFF
TRBJ1-2	-	TRBV20-1	-	TGCAGTGCTAGCCCAGGGGCCGGCTACACCTTC	CSASPGAGYTF
TRBJ2-1	-	TRBV6-5	-	TGTGCCAGCAGTTACTCGAGGGGGAGTGAGCAGTTCTTC	CASSYSRGSEQFF
TRBJ2-1	-	TRBV21-1	-	TGTGCCAGCAGCAAAAATGGACAGGGGGCTCGATACAATGAGCAGTTCTTC	CASSKNGQGARYNEQFF
TRBJ1-1	once	TRBV18	TRBD1	TGTGCCAGCTCACCGGGACAGGGGAGGGCTGAAGCTTTCTTT	CASSPGQGRAEAFF
TRBJ2-2	few	TRBV25-1	-	TGTGCCAGCAGTGAATATTTAGGAGCCGGGGAGCTGTTTTTT	CASSEYLGAGELFF
TRBJ1-5	-	TRBV5-1	-	TGCGCCAGCAGCAGGGGCCTAGGACAGCCCCAGCATTTT	CASSRGLGQPQHF
TRBJ2-7	-	TRBV4-1	TRBD2	TGCGCCAGCAGCCACTCCTGGACTAGCGGGACCTACGAGCAGTACTTC	CASSHSWTSGTYEQYF
TRBJ1-2	-	TRBV27	-	TGTGCCAGCAGCCCGGGATATGACGCTCGCGGCTACACCTTC	CASSPGYDARGYTF
TRBJ2-1	-	TRBV6-1	TRBD2	TGTGCCAGCAGTGAAGGGGGACTAGCGGGGTACAATGAGCAGTTCTTC	CASSEGGLAGYNEQFF
TRBJ1-6	once	TRBV9	TRBD1	TGTGCCAGCAGCTCCGGACAGGGGAATTCACCCCTCCACTTT	CASSSGQGNSPLHF
TRBJ1-5	-	TRBV18	-	TGTGCCAGCTCACCACAAGGGGTTCAGGGTAATCAGCCCCAGCATTTT	CASSPQGVQGNQPQHF
TRBJ2-3	-	TRBV4-2	-	TGTGCCAGCAGCCAGGGGTCTACGGGGGGCACAGATACGCAGTATTTT	CASSQGSTGGTDTQYF
TRBJ1-4	once	TRBV9	-	TGTGCCAGCAGCGTAGCCCAGGCGGGGGAAAAACTGTTTTTT	CASSVAQAGEKLFF
TRBJ2-5	-	TRBV12-3/TRBV12-4	TRBD1	TGTGCCAGCAGGTTGACAGGGCGGGAGACCCAGTACTTC	CASRLTGRETQYF
TRBJ2-7	-	TRBV9	TRBD1	TGTGCCAGCAGCGTAGATCATCCGGGACAGGGAAACTCCTACGAGCAGTACTTC	CASSVDHPGQGNSYEQYF
TRBJ1-1	once	TRBV18	-	TGTGCCAGCTCTCCCGGGGGAGGGACGACTGAAGCTTTCTTT	CASSPGGGTTEAFF
TRBJ2-1	-	TRBV7-8	TRBD2	TGTGCCAGCAGCCATGGACTAGCGGGAGGTTGGTCCTACAATGAGCAGTTCTTC	CASSHGLAGGWSYNEQFF
TRBJ2-1	-	TRBV19	TRBD2	TGTGCCAGCAAGCGGGAGCGTTCGTACAATGAGCAGTTCTTC	CASKRERSYNEQFF
TRBJ1-1	-	TRBV6-1	TRBD1	TGTGCCAGCAGTGAACCACGGACAGGGGCGAGGACTGAAGCTTTCTTT	CASSEPRTGARTEAFF
TRBJ2-1	medium-sized	TRBV2	TRBD1	TGTGCCAGCAGTGAACCGGGACAGGATAACAATGAGCAGTTCTTC	CASSEPGQDNNEQFF
TRBJ1-6	-	TRBV6-5	-	TGTGCCAGCAGTTACGACAGGTACCTTCGGAATTCACCCCTCCACTTT	CASSYDRYLRNSPLHF
TRBJ1-4	-	TRBV18	-	TGTGCCAGCTCACCAGCCGGGGCCCGAGGAGGGGAAAAACTGTTTTTT	CASSPAGARGGEKLFF
TRBJ1-3	-	TRBV6-6	-	TGTGCTGCGGGCAGCCACCTCTCTGGAAACACCATATATTTT	CAAGSHLSGNTIYF
TRBJ2-5	-	TRBV5-1	TRBD2	TGCGCCAGCAGCCCGACCCCGGGTAGCGGGAGAGAGACCCAGTACTTC	CASSPTPGSGRETQYF
TRBJ2-5	-	TRBV5-4	-	TGTGCCAGCAGCTGGACAAGACAAGAGACCCAGTACTTC	CASSWTRQETQYF
TRBJ1-1	-	TRBV6-1	-	TGTGCCAGCAGTGATCCGATCGCAGGGTTTAAGGACACTGAAGCTTTCTTT	CASSDPIAGFKDTEAFF
TRBJ1-2	-	TRBV2	TRBD1	TGTGCCAGCAGTACAACAGGGGGGCTAGGCTACACCTTC	CASSTTGGLGYTF
TRBJ2-5	once	TRBV7-6	TRBD2	TGTGCCAGCAGCTTGGGCGGGGGTGCTTTGGAGACCCAGTACTTC	CASSLGGGALETQYF
TRBJ2-2	-	TRBV27	-	TGTGCCAGCAGTCCCTGGGGCAGATCGAACACCGGGGAGCTGTTTTTT	CASSPWGRSNTGELFF
TRBJ1-4	once	TRBV5-1	-	TGCGCCAGCAGCTTTGCCAGGGCTGAGGATGAAAAACTGTTTTTT	CASSFARAEDEKLFF
TRBJ1-1	few	TRBV19	-	TGTGCCAGTAGCCTCAGGGCCACTGAAGCTTTCTTT	CASSLRATEAFF
TRBJ1-1	-	TRBV12-3/TRBV12-4	-	TGTGCCAGCAAACGACAGGAGAACACTGAAGCTTTCTTT	CASKRQENTEAFF
TRBJ1-2	-	TRBV6-5	TRBD1	TGTGCCAGCAGACAGGGGACAGGGGGTGGCTACACCTTC	CASRQGTGGGYTF
TRBJ1-2	once	TRBV7-9	TRBD1	TGTGCCAGCAGCTTAGTCACAGGGGCAAATGGCTACACCTTC	CASSLVTGANGYTF
TRBJ1-1	medium-sized	TRBV7-9	-	TGTGCCAGCAGCCCCGGGGGCACTGAAGCTTTCTTT	CASSPGGTEAFF
TRBJ2-7	-	TRBV14	-	TGTGCCAGCAGCCAAGAAACACAGGGTTTCTACGAGCAGTACTTC	CASSQETQGFYEQYF
TRBJ2-6	-	TRBV20-1	-	TGCAGTGCTAGTCCCCCGCGGGACGGGTCTGGGGCCAACGTCCTGACTTTC	CSASPPRDGSGANVLTF
TRBJ2-1	-	TRBV3-1/TRBV3-2	TRBD2	TGTGCCAGCAGCCCTCGGATCATTGCGGGAGGGCATAGTGAGCAGTTCTTC	CASSPRIIAGGHSEQFF
TRBJ1-6	-	TRBV21-1	-	TGTGCCAGCACCCCAGGGGGCTCGGTTTCACCCCTCCACTTT	CASTPGGSVSPLHF
TRBJ1-1	few	TRBV5-4	-	TGTGCCAGCAGTTTCGGGGGGATGGCTGAAGCTTTCTTT	CASSFGGMAEAFF
TRBJ1-4	-	TRBV24-1	TRBD1	TGTGCCACCAGTGATACCAGGGGGGCTGAAAAACTGTTTTTT	CATSDTRGAEKLFF
TRBJ1-6	-	TRBV7-2	-	TGTGCCAGCAGCTTAAACCCCGCAGGGAACGTCGGGCCCCTCCACTTT	CASSLNPAGNVGPLHF
TRBJ1-5	once	TRBV19	-	TGTGCCAGTAGTTTGGAGGCGGGTCAGCCCCAGCATTTT	CASSLEAGQPQHF
TRBJ2-3	-	TRBV7-2	TRBD2	TGTGCCAGCAGCGCCCAGCGGGGGGCCCGCACAGATACGCAGTATTTT	CASSAQRGARTDTQYF
TRBJ2-3	-	TRBV3-1/TRBV3-2	-	TGTGCCAGCAGCCAAGATCGGAGGAAACCGCAGTATTTT	CASSQDRRKPQYF